This record concerns one T cell receptor (beta chain) sequence. The data were obtained in a study of blood T cell repertoires in COVID-19. For the study at large: Collection of acute and convalescent COVID-19 samples took place in the United States, Italy and Spain. T cells, B-cell-depleted T cells, or PBMCs provided the cDNA or gDNA that served as material.

Germline assignment: CDR1 SGHRS and CDR2 YFSETQ. This CDR3 spans 15 amino acids. Unmatched junction bases numbered 8, after V lost 4 bases and J lost 5 bases. Authors' data handling: Estimates of nucleated cell counts were drawn from the amplification of reference gene primers. Some clones are missing from TCRdb's copy, which holds only in-frame ones; the method was immunoSEQ multiplex PCR. V and J calls plus clone size are reproduced from that table; the DNA served to infer D and trimming. The sample records over 600,000 clones, 90% being singletons. The chain carries TRBV5-1 and TRBJ2-3; 9 positions match TRBD1. Material for sequencing was peripheral blood. The clonotype originates from a woman between 18 and 30 years old with acute or convalescent COVID-19. The CDR3 DNA sequence: TGCGCCAGCAGCACGCCGGGACAGGGTAAAGATACGCAGTATTTT. Translation gives CASSTPGQGKDTQYF. The variable domain in full, with the rest retrieved from reference TRBV5-1 and TRBJ2-3, is KAGVTQTPRYLIKTRGQQVTLSCSPISGHRSVSWYQQTPGQGLQFLFEYFSETQRNKGNFPGRFSGRQFSNSRSEMNVSTLELGDSALYLCASSTPGQGKDTQYFGPGTRLTVL.